The source of this TCR beta chain is a study of pediatric ulcerative colitis. Notes on the study in general: Two rectal CDR3 clonotypes occurred in all ulcerative colitis patients.

Profiled with immunoSEQ multiplex PCR; TCRdb holds only in-frame clones, not every one. The sample lists more than 45,000 clones, over 70% occurring once. V was trimmed by 0 bases and J by 5 bases, leaving 5 bases between them. Germline V CDR1 and CDR2: SGHRS, YFSETQ. CDR3 size: 12 residues. For this clone: The antigen is unknown.

Sequencing used blood. This TCR was sampled from a boy aged 5-17 years who was a control in a study of pediatric ulcerative colitis. This chain joins TRBV5-1 and TRBJ2-5; no definite D call. For the CDR3, the DNA is TGCGCCAGCAGCTTGGCCGTTGAGACCCAGTACTTC. Translating it yields CASSLAVETQYF.